Listed below are T cell receptor beta chains from one sample, sequenced in a study of early T cells in non-severe SARS-CoV-2 infection. Each CDR3 protein gets one entry after TCRdb re-called the 5' RACE reads with MiXCR. This table holds tens of thousands of distinct CDR3 sequences, less than 9.5% found once. The sequenced material came from whole blood. The receptors were gathered from an adult who was a healthcare worker with PCR-confirmed SARS-CoV-2 infection or an uninfected control (not recorded which). Both conserved end residues are part of each CDR3. D genes are given only for firm matches. Size tells how often a clone was seen (once, few, many) or the class of an expanded clone, and some rows leave it out.

cdr3_nt cdr3_aa cdr3_length v_call clone_size d_call j_call
TGCGCCAGCAGCCAAGTGGGGCGCGGGAGGGCCTATGAGCAGTTCTTC CASSQVGRGRAYEQFF 16 TRBV4-1 - TRBD2 TRBJ2-1
TGTGCCAGCAGCCAGTCAGGGGGGAGTTACAATGAGCAGTTCTTC CASSQSGGSYNEQFF 15 TRBV7-6 - - TRBJ2-1
TGTGCCAGCTCACCACCCGCACTCCCGGAGTACACCTTC CASSPPALPEYTF 13 TRBV18 many - TRBJ1-2
TGTGCCAGCGGCGAGCAGGGGGCTCGAAACACCATATATTTT CASGEQGARNTIYF 14 TRBV12-3/TRBV12-4 - TRBD1 TRBJ1-3
TGCAGCGTCATCCTCCCAATGCAGAGCACCTACGAGCAGTACTTC CSVILPMQSTYEQYF 15 TRBV29-1 - - TRBJ2-7
TGCAGTGCGAGAACTACAGGGGGTTCTTCCTACAATGAGCAGTTCTTC CSARTTGGSSYNEQFF 16 TRBV20-1 few TRBD1 TRBJ2-1
TGCAGCGTTCAGGACAGTGTCAATCAGCCCCAGCATTTT CSVQDSVNQPQHF 13 TRBV29-1 many - TRBJ1-5
TGTGCCAGCAGGCGGAGGACGGGGGATTCACCCCTCCACTTT CASRRRTGDSPLHF 14 TRBV12-3/TRBV12-4 many - TRBJ1-6
TGTGCCAGCAGCCCAATGGGGGCTGCGGACTATGGCTACACCTTC CASSPMGAADYGYTF 15 TRBV3-1 - - TRBJ1-2
TGTGCCAGCAGCTTGGCGACAGGGGCTATTGTGTGGACTGAAGCTTTCTTT CASSLATGAIVWTEAFF 17 TRBV5-6 few TRBD1 TRBJ1-1
TGTGCCAGCAGCCCCGAGTGGGGGGCTAGCTCCTACAATGAGCAGTTCTTC CASSPEWGASSYNEQFF 17 TRBV7-9 few - TRBJ2-1
TGTGCCAGCTCACCACCCGCCCTTCCGGGCTACACCTTC CASSPPALPGYTF 13 TRBV18 many - TRBJ1-2
TGCAGCGTTGACGGCTTGACTAGCGGCCAGGCGGCCCAGTACTTC CSVDGLTSGQAAQYF 15 TRBV29-1 - TRBD2 TRBJ2-5
TGTGCCAGTAGTAGATTTTACAATGAGCAGTTCTTC CASSRFYNEQFF 12 TRBV19 few - TRBJ2-1
TGCAGCGTTGGGGCCGTACAAGAGACCCAGTACTTC CSVGAVQETQYF 12 TRBV29-1 few - TRBJ2-5
TGTGCCAGCAGCTTATGGAGAACAACCTACAATGAGCAGTTCTTC CASSLWRTTYNEQFF 15 TRBV7-2 - - TRBJ2-1
TGTGCCAGCCGCAACAGGGTTGGACTCACAGATACGCAGTATTTT CASRNRVGLTDTQYF 15 TRBV28 few - TRBJ2-3
TGTGCCAGCACTAAGGTGACGAGGAACCCTGCGAGCTACGAGCAGTACTTC CASTKVTRNPASYEQYF 17 TRBV2 - - TRBJ2-7
TGTGCCGCATCCGGGACAGGGGCTTATTCACCCCTCCACTTT CAASGTGAYSPLHF 14 TRBV10-3 many TRBD1 TRBJ1-6
TGTGCCAGCAGCCCACGGGACGGCAAAAACATTCAGTACTTC CASSPRDGKNIQYF 14 TRBV3-1 - - TRBJ2-4
TGTGCCAGCAGTGTCAGAGGCGGGGGGACCAAAAACATTCAGTACTTC CASSVRGGGTKNIQYF 16 TRBV6-1 many TRBD2 TRBJ2-4
TGTGCCAGCAGGGGGAGAGCTAGCTGGGATAACAGTGAGCAGTTCTTC CASRGRASWDNSEQFF 16 TRBV12-3/TRBV12-4 many - TRBJ2-1
TGCGCCAGCAGTGGACTAGCGGGAACCGGGGAGCTGTTTTTT CASSGLAGTGELFF 14 TRBV10-1 many TRBD2 TRBJ2-2
TGTGCCAGCAGCACTGACGCTTACTCTGGGGCCAACGTCCTGACTTTC CASSTDAYSGANVLTF 16 TRBV11-2 - - TRBJ2-6
TGTGCCAGCAGCTTACGGGGAATCGAAGAGACCCAGTACTTC CASSLRGIEETQYF 14 TRBV7-9 few - TRBJ2-5
TGTGCCAGCAGCTTTTCGTGGGACTCCCAGAATGAGCAGTTCTTC CASSFSWDSQNEQFF 15 TRBV5-6 - - TRBJ2-1
TGCAGTGCTAGACGTGGTGGTTTGGGGACCTCGGGCAAGGAAAATCAGCCCCAGCATTTT CSARRGGLGTSGKENQPQHF 20 TRBV20-1 - - TRBJ1-5
TGTGCCAGCGATCCGGGACTAGCGGGCTCAGATACGCAGTATTTT CASDPGLAGSDTQYF 15 TRBV2 few TRBD2 TRBJ2-3
TGTGCCAGCAGCATGGGCTTCAATGAGCAGTTCTTC CASSMGFNEQFF 12 TRBV7-9 - - TRBJ2-1
TGTGCCAGCAGCTCAGGACTAGCGGGATACGAGCAGTACTTC CASSSGLAGYEQYF 14 TRBV9 many TRBD2 TRBJ2-7
TGTGCCAGCAGTTACTCGACCCGTGACAAAAACATTCAGTACTTC CASSYSTRDKNIQYF 15 TRBV6-2/TRBV6-3 few - TRBJ2-4
TGCAGCGTTTCTACTGGACTCAGTGAGCAGTTCTTC CSVSTGLSEQFF 12 TRBV29-1 - - TRBJ2-1
TGTGCCAGCAAGCGGGACAGCATCTCCTACGAGCAGTACTTC CASKRDSISYEQYF 14 TRBV12-3/TRBV12-4 few - TRBJ2-7
TGTGCCAGCAGCCCATGGGGCGGGGAGCTGTTTTTT CASSPWGGELFF 12 TRBV5-5 few - TRBJ2-2
TGCAGTGCCGAGATAGGCCTCCCGGGAAGTAATTCACCCCTCCACTTT CSAEIGLPGSNSPLHF 16 TRBV20-1 many - TRBJ1-6
TGTGCCATCAGTGATAACGCAGGGAATCAGCCCCAGCATTTT CAISDNAGNQPQHF 14 TRBV10-3 many - TRBJ1-5
TGTGCCACCAGGTCTAAGTTAGGCACAGATACGCAGTATTTT CATRSKLGTDTQYF 14 TRBV15 - - TRBJ2-3
TGCAGTGCTAGCGGGAGGGTTCAAAATACGCAGTATTTT CSASGRVQNTQYF 13 TRBV20-1 few TRBD2 TRBJ2-3
TGTGCCAGCAGCGACGGTAGCGGGAGGACCTACAATGAGCAGTTCTTC CASSDGSGRTYNEQFF 16 TRBV5-4 few TRBD2 TRBJ2-1